The clone carrying this TCR beta chain was counted between two and nine times. Antigen unknown. This record comes from a study of blood T cells in healthy people across ages. Whole-study results and caveats: Underestimates were what the diversity estimates from one million T cells were considered to be.

V shed 0 bases and J shed 8 bases, with 10 bases lying between them. The CDR3 is made up of 13 amino acids. The germline CDR1 and CDR2 sequences are DFQATT and SNEGSKA (reference sequence). Per-sample PBMC isolation yielded at least 6 million cells. Together with a sample-barcoded 5' primer, a J-beta primer mix was included in a second PCR lasting about 6 to 11 cycles. Every cDNA was tagged by a template-switch adaptor with 12 random nucleotides. TCRdb ran MiXCR on the 5' RACE reads and lists one entry per CDR3 protein. The data hold hundreds of thousands of distinct CDR3 sequences, with roughly 20% observed a single time.

The receptor comes from a man aged 70 or older in good health. V usage is TRBV20-1 and J usage is TRBJ1-4, with a weak D call TRBD1 (6 bases). What was sequenced was blood. The CDR3 spells CSARDSGEEKLFF. Written as DNA, the CDR3 is TGCAGTGCTAGAGACTCAGGGGAAGAAAAACTGTTTTTT.